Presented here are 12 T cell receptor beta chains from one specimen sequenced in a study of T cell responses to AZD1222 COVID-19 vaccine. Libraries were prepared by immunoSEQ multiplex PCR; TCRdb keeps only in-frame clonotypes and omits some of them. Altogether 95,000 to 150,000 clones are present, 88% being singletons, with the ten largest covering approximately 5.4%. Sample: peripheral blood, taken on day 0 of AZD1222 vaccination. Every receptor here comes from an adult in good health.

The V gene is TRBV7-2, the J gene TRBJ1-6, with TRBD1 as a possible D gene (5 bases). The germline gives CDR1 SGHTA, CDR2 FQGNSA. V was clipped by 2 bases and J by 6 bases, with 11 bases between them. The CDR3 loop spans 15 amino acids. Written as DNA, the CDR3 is TGTGCCAGCAGCTTATTAGGGGATCGTAATTCACCCCTCCACTTT. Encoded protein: CASSLLGDRNSPLHF. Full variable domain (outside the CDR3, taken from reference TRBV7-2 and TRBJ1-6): GAGVSQSPSNKVTEKGKDVELRCDPISGHTALYWYRQSLGQGLEFLIYFQGNSAPDKSGLPSDRFSAERTGGSVSTLTIQRTQQEDSAVYLCASSLLGDRNSPLHFGNGTRLTVT.

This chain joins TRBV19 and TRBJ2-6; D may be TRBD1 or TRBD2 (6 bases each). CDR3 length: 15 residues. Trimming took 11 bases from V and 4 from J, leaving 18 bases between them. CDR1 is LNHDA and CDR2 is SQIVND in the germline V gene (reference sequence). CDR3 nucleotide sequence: TGTGCCGCTAGGACGGGGGCATCCGGGGCCAACGTCCTGACTTTC. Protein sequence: CAARTGASGANVLTF.

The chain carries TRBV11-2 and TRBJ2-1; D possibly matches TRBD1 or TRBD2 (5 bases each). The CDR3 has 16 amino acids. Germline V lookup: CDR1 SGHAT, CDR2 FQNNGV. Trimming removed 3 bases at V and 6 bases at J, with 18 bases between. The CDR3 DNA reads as TGTGCCAGCAGCTTTCTAGCATCTTGGGGCGTCAATGAGCAGTTCTTC. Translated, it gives CASSFLASWGVNEQFF.

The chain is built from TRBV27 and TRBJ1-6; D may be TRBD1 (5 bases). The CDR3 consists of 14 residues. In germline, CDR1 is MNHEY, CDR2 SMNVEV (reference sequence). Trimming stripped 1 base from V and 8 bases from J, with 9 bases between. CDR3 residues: CASSLWQGYSPLHF. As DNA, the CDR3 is TGTGCCAGCAGTTTATGGCAGGGTTATTCACCCCTCCACTTT.

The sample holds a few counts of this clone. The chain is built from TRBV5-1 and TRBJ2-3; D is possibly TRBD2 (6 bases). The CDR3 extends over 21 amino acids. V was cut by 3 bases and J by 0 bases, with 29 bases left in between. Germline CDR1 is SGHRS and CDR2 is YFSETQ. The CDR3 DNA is TGCGCCAGCAGCTCCCCCGGGCGTCCCGTGGGAGGTCGGACTAGCACAGATACGCAGTATTTT. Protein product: CASSSPGRPVGGRTSTDTQYF.

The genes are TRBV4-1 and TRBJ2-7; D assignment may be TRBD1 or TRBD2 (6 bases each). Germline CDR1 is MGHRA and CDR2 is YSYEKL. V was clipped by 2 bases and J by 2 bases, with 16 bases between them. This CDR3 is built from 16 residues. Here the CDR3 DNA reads TGCGCCAGCAGCCAAAAGACCGGGGGCGCACCCTACGAGCAGTACTTC. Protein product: CASSQKTGGAPYEQYF.

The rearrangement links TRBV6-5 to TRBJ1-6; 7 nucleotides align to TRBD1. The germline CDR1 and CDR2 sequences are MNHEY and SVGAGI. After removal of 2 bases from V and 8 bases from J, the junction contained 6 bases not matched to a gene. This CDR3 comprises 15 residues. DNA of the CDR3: TGTGCCAGCAGTTACGGGGACAGAAGGGATTCACCCCTCCACTTT. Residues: CASSYGDRRDSPLHF.

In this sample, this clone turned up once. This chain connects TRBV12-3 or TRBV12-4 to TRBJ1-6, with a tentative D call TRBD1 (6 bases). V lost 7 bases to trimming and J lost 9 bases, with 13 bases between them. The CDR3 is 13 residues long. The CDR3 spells CASKGPRGSPLHF. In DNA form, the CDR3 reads TGTGCCAGCAAAGGGCCCAGGGGTTCACCCCTCCACTTT.

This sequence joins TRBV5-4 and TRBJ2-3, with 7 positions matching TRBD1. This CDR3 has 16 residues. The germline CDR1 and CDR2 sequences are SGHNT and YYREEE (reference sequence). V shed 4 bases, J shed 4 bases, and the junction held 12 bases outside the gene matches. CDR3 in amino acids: CASSRKQQTGPDTQYF. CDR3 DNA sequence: TGTGCCAGCAGCCGTAAACAACAGACAGGGCCAGATACGCAGTATTTT.

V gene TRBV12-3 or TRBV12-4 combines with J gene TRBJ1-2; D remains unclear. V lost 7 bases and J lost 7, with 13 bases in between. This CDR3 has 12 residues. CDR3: CASKLVLSGYTF. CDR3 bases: TGTGCCAGCAAGTTGGTCCTTTCTGGCTACACCTTC.

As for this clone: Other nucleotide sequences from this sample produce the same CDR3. This CDR3 reads CASSLPGNTIYF. For the CDR3, the DNA is TGTGCCAGCAGCTTACCTGGAAACACCATATATTTT. This chain joins TRBV7-9 and TRBJ1-3, with unresolved D. This CDR3 has 12 residues. The V gene's germline CDR1 is SEHNR and CDR2 FQNEAQ (reference sequence). Between the trimmed V and J ends, which lost 2 bases and 2 bases, there was a span of 1 base.

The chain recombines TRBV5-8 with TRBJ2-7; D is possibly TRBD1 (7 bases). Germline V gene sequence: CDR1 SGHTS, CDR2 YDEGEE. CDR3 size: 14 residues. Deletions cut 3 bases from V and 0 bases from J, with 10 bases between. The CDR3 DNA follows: TGTGCCAGCAGCTGGGGGGACAGCTCCTACGAGCAGTACTTC. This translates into CASSWGDSSYEQYF. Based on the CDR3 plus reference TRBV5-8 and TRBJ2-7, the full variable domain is EAGVTQSPTHLIKTRGQQATLRCSPISGHTSVYWYQQALGLGLQFLLWYDEGEERNRGNFPPRFSGRQFPNYSSELNVNALELEDSALYLCASSWGDSSYEQYFGPGTRLTVT.